The 14 T cell receptor beta chains in this list originate from one sample, sequenced in a study of OX40 agonist ivuxolimab in advanced cancers. The repertoire was sequenced with immunoSEQ multiplex PCR; TCRdb's copy has only in-frame clones and lacks some. The table lists 35,000 to 55,000 clones, 84% of them singletons, with about 15% in the top ten. The specimen was CD4+ or CD8+ T cells sorted from blood, collected in a trial of the OX40 agonist ivuxolimab. Every receptor here comes from an adult with an advanced solid tumor such as melanoma, head and neck, liver or kidney cancer.

The gene calls are TRBV7-9 and TRBJ2-1; TRBD1 aligns across 8 bases. The CDR3 contains 15 residues. Germline V CDR1 and CDR2: SEHNR, FQNEAQ (reference sequence). The V gene end was trimmed by 1 base and the J gene end by 8 bases; junction bases not matched to a gene: 7. The CDR3, as DNA: TGTGCCAGCAGCTTAGGGGACAGGCGTCGGGATGAGCAGTTCTTC. Encoded protein: CASSLGDRRRDEQFF.

In DNA, the CDR3 is TGTGCCAACCCCCGTAAGGCCATCTTATCTACCCAGCATTTT. This gives the protein CANPRKAILSTQHF. V gene TRBV25-1 combines with J gene TRBJ1-5; D call uncertain. Germline CDR1 MGHDK, CDR2 SYGVNS. The CDR3 is made up of 14 amino acids. Trimming left V 10 bases short and J 11 bases short, with 24 bases between.

The chain uses TRBV5-6 and TRBJ2-5; 8 bases line up with TRBD1. V trimming: 4 bases; J trimming: 11 bases; junction bases outside the gene matches: 7. The CDR3 consists of 12 residues. Looked up from germline, CDR1 is SGHDT and CDR2 is YYEEEE. CDR3 nucleotide sequence: TGTGCCAGCAGCGATCAGGGGGCCAAGCAGTACTTC. It codes for CASSDQGAKQYF. Combining the CDR3 with reference TRBV5-6 and TRBJ2-5 gives the whole variable domain DAGVTQSPTHLIKTRGQQVTLRCSPKSGHDTVSWYQQALGQGPQFIFQYYEEEERQRGNFPDRFSGHQFPNYSSELNVNALLLGDSALYLCASSDQGAKQYFGPGTRLLVL.

CDR3 residues: CASSFGPGQGFYEQYF. CDR3 nucleotide sequence: TGTGCCAGCAGTTTCGGTCCGGGACAGGGGTTCTACGAGCAGTACTTC. The chain is built from TRBV27 and TRBJ2-7, with TRBD1 matching 10 bases. Germline V gene sequence: CDR1 MNHEY, CDR2 SMNVEV (reference sequence). This CDR3 contains 16 residues. V was clipped by 3 bases and J by 3 bases; unmatched bases: 8.

V and J are TRBV12-2 and TRBJ2-3; TRBD2 is the table's D call, not checked against the DNA. TRBV12-2 is a pseudogene locus. The CDR3 covers 15 residues. Here the CDR3 reads CASRLESTSTDTQYF. The CDR3 DNA follows: TGTGCAAGTCGCTTAGAGTCGACTAGCACAGATACGCAGTATTTT.

The J gene is TRBJ1-4, the V gene TRBV7-9; D is perhaps TRBD1 (6 bases). The CDR3 contains 15 residues. The germline V gene encodes CDR1 SEHNR and CDR2 FQNEAQ (reference sequence). Deletions cut 5 bases from V and 5 bases from J, with 15 bases between. The CDR3 reads CASSDPGALNEKLFF. The CDR3, as DNA: TGTGCCAGCAGCGATCCGGGGGCCCTAAATGAAAAACTGTTTTTT.

This chain joins TRBV6-6 and TRBJ2-2; TRBD2 is a possible D gene (5 bases). Trimming removed 6 bases at V and 8 bases at J, with 13 bases between. Germline loops: CDR1 MNHNY, CDR2 SVGAGI (reference sequence). This CDR3 is 13 amino acids long. Here the CDR3 reads CASRPGLAGELFF. The CDR3 nucleotides are TGTGCCAGCAGACCCGGACTGGCGGGGGAGCTGTTTTTT.

The V and J genes are TRBV6-6 and TRBJ1-1; 7 bases match TRBD1. The V and J ends lost 8 bases and 4 bases, in that order; junction bases with no gene match: 7. CDR3 length: 13 amino acids. Germline CDR1 and CDR2: MNHNY and SVGAGI (reference sequence). CDR3 sequence: CASDRERRTEAFF. The DNA for the CDR3 is TGTGCCAGCGACAGGGAAAGGCGCACTGAAGCTTTCTTT.

This chain uses TRBV4-1 with TRBJ2-7; 8 nucleotides align to TRBD1. Trimming removed 0 bases from V and 4 bases from J; junction bases left unmatched: 11. The CDR3 contains 17 residues. Germline-derived CDR1 and CDR2 are MGHRA and YSYEKL. CDR3 sequence: CASSQEGVGTGLYEQYF. For the CDR3, the DNA is TGCGCCAGCAGCCAAGAAGGGGTCGGGACAGGCCTATACGAGCAGTACTTC.

The rearrangement joins TRBV14 to TRBJ2-7; TRBD1 matches 7 bases. CDR1 is SGHDN, CDR2 FVKESK, per germline. The CDR3 runs 16 residues. V gave up 0 bases and J gave up 6 bases; unmatched junction bases: 11. CDR3 region: CASSQDLRQGLGEQYF. The CDR3, as DNA: TGTGCCAGCAGCCAAGACTTACGACAGGGTTTGGGCGAGCAGTACTTC.

V is TRBV27 and J is TRBJ2-3, with 7 bases that match TRBD2. The CDR3 runs 15 residues. The V segment lost 4 bases and the J segment 2 bases; nucleotides outside the gene matches: 6. Per germline, CDR1 MNHEY and CDR2 SMNVEV (reference sequence). The CDR3 nucleotides are TGTGCCAGCAGTTGGGGACTAACTAACACAGATACGCAGTATTTT. It specifies CASSWGLTNTDTQYF.

This rearrangement joins TRBV4-2 to TRBJ2-2; D is uncertain. Trimming removed 0 bases from V and 4 bases from J, with 12 bases in between. CDR3 size: 16 residues. CDR1 and CDR2 from the germline V gene are LGHNA and YNFKEQ. The CDR3 DNA is TGTGCCAGCAGCCAAGATCTGGCAGATTTCACCGGGGAGCTGTTTTTT. Its translation: CASSQDLADFTGELFF.

This clone turned up a few times. This chain joins TRBV7-8 and TRBJ2-7; tentative D call: TRBD1 (5 bases). The length of the CDR3 is 16 residues. The V end lost 6 bases, the J end lost 0 bases, and 18 bases lay between the germline ends. Per germline, CDR1 SGHVS and CDR2 FQNEAQ. CDR3 nucleotide sequence: TGTGCCAGCAGTTACAAGGGGTACGCATTCTCCTACGAGCAGTACTTC. Translating gives CASSYKGYAFSYEQYF.

This sequence joins TRBV7-8 and TRBJ1-1; D is perhaps TRBD1 (5 bases). V was trimmed by 5 bases and J by 3 bases, leaving 13 bases between them. Germline lookup yields CDR1 SGHVS and CDR2 FQNEAQ. The CDR3 extends over 14 amino acids. Here the CDR3 DNA reads TGTGCCAGCAGCCCAACGACCAGGGACACTGAAGCTTTCTTT. Translating it yields CASSPTTRDTEAFF.